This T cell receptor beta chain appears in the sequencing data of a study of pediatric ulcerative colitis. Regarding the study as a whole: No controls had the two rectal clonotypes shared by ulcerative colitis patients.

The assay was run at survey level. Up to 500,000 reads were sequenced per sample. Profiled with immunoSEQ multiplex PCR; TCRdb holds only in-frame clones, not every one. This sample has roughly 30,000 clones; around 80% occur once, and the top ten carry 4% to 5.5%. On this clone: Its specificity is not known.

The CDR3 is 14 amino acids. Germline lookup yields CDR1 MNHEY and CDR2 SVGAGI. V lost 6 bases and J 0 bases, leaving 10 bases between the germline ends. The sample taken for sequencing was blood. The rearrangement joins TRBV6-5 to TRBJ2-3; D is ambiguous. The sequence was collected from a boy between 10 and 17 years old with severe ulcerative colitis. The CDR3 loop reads CASRTTTSTDTQYF. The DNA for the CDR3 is TGTGCCAGCAGAACCACGACTAGCACAGATACGCAGTATTTT.